This T cell receptor (delta chain) stems from a study of Vδ1+ human thymocytes. Overall study results and limits: In the thymus, TRG and TRD repertoires looked highly polyclonal with Gaussian CDR3 lengths.

RNA was extracted from the cells and then reverse transcribed. The CDR3 regions were amplified by multiplex PCR from V-gene primers to a constant-region primer. TCRdb re-called clones from the multiplex PCR reads via CATT. The sample carries 80,000 or so delta-chain clones, 30% to 40% recorded once. This clone was observed a few times. No antigen is known for it. The length of the CDR3 is 18 residues. From germline, CDR1 is TSWWSYY and CDR2 QGS. The ends were cut back, 0 bases at V and 1 base at J, with 18 bases in the middle. The sorted cells were CD3+ Vdelta1+ Vdelta2- thymocytes from alphabeta-depleted thymus.

The sample consisted of Vdelta1+ gamma-delta thymocytes from the thymus. Subset specified: FACS-sorted CD3+ TCRalphabeta- TCRVdelta1+ TCRVdelta2- thymocytes. The rearrangement joins TRDV1 to TRDJ1; D is possibly TRDD3 (5 bases). The receptor comes from a boy in the first two years of life who had congenital heart surgery. The DNA of the CDR3 is TGTGCTCTTGGGGAACTCTCGGTTTCGTATACGCGCACCGATAAACTCATCTTT. This sequence encodes CALGELSVSYTRTDKLIF.